The TCR beta chain under discussion was sequenced for a study of shared clonotypes between healthy human individuals. Whole-study findings and limits: Read depth was anticipated to influence clonotype sharing among donors.

The CDR3 runs 17 residues. Trimming took 4 bases from V and 2 from J; bases not matched to a gene: 14. The V gene's germline CDR1 is SGHNT and CDR2 YYREEE (reference sequence). For every subset, genomic DNA was evenly distributed across several immunoSEQ plates. Clones were read by immunoSEQ multiplex PCR, and TCRdb kept only the in-frame ones, dropping some. The data contain about 490,000 clones, about 85% of them singletons. This clone was counted between two and nine times. Its antigen is unknown. Sequences were obtained from PBMCs. The genes are TRBV5-4 and TRBJ2-7; 8 nucleotides align to TRBD2. The TCR was taken from a woman between 40 and 50 years old in good health. Some clones in this sample may be carry-over from other donors' samples. CDR3 protein: CASSARGGGEATYEQYF. The CDR3 DNA is TGTGCCAGCAGCGCCCGGGGGGGCGGGGAGGCGACCTACGAGCAGTACTTC.